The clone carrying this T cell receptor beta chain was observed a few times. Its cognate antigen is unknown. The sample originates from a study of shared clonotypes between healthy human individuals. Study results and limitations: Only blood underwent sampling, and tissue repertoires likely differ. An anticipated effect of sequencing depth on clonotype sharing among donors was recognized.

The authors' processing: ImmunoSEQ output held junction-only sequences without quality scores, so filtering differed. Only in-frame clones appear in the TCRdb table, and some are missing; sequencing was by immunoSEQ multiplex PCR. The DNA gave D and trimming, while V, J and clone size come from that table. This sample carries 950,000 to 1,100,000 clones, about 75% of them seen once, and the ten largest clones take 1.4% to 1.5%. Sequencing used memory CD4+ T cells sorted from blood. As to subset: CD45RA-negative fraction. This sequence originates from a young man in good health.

CDR3 bases: TGTGCCAGTAGTGCAGGACAGGGGCGGACCCAGTACTTC. Translated: CASSAGQGRTQYF. This chain connects TRBV19 to TRBJ2-5; the match to TRBD1 covers 9 bases. This CDR3 region has 13 residues. V shed 5 bases and J 7 bases; nucleotides not matched to a gene: 5. Germline lookup yields CDR1 LNHDA and CDR2 SQIVND (reference sequence).